This TCR beta chain was captured in a study of early T cells in non-severe SARS-CoV-2 infection. The CDR3 has 14 residues. V lost 6 bases and J lost 0, with 15 bases in between. Germline CDR1 is SQVTM and CDR2 is ANQGSEA. TCRdb re-analysed the 5' RACE reads in MiXCR, keeping a single row per CDR3 protein. Among approximately 50,000 distinct CDR3 sequences, about 9.3% were seen once, and the ten largest hold 15%. This clonotype was picked up many times. This receptor was taken from an adult who was a healthcare worker with PCR-confirmed SARS-CoV-2 infection or an uninfected control (not recorded which). The V gene is TRBV29-1, the J gene TRBJ2-7; D perhaps matches TRBD1 (6 bases). Sequencing was done on a sample of whole blood. The DNA for the CDR3 is TGCAGCGTGGGTGGACAGCTGAGCTCCTACGAGCAGTACTTC. Protein sequence: CSVGGQLSSYEQYF.